This T cell receptor beta chain is from a study of T cell repertoires in cytomegalovirus infection. Study summary: CMV infection and matching HLA type were both indicated by public TCR beta signatures.

Concerning this clonotype itself: Its specificity is not known.

MiXCR, run by TCRdb on the reads, gives a single entry per CDR3 protein. The repertoire holds approximately 400,000 distinct CDR3 sequences, approximately 33% seen once, with roughly 13% in the top ten. General study points: Summed frequency of public TCR beta families distinguished CMV carriers with the relevant HLA. HLA-C-restricted CMV clonotypes gave the most frequent clonotype in two of eight donors.

The CDR3 is 19 residues long. Trimming stripped 3 bases from V and 7 bases from J, with 25 bases between. Germline CDR1 is SEHNR and CDR2 is FQNEAQ (reference sequence). Sequences were obtained from PBMCs. The chain couples TRBV7-9 to TRBJ1-6; TRBD1 is a possible D gene (6 bases). This sequence was found in a human donor in good health (CMV status not recorded). Some clones in this sample may be carry-over from other donors' samples. Here the CDR3 DNA reads TGTGCCAGCAGCTTCCACCTCACGCCGGGGGCGTGGAAGAATTCACCCCTCCACTTT. Translating it yields CASSFHLTPGAWKNSPLHF.